Following are 11 T cell receptor beta chains from one sample sequenced in a study of blood T cell repertoires in COVID-19. Sequencing was performed with immunoSEQ multiplex PCR; in TCRdb, only in-frame clones are kept and a portion is missing. The sample yields approximately 220,000 clones, 84% seen once. The sequenced sample consisted of PBMCs or T cells enriched from blood (not recorded which). Receptor source: a middle-aged woman who had recovered from COVID-19.

V is TRBV14 and J is TRBJ2-3; TRBD2 matches 12 bases. The length of the CDR3 is 16 residues. Unmatched junction bases numbered 7, after V lost 5 bases and J lost 4 bases. CDR1 is SGHDN and CDR2 is FVKESK in the germline V gene. The CDR3 DNA reads TGTGCCAGCAGCGAAGGACTAGCGGGAACCGCAGATACGCAGTATTTT. This encodes CASSEGLAGTADTQYF. The full variable domain, its missing parts supplied by reference TRBV14 and TRBJ2-3, is EAGVTQFPSHSVIEKGQTVTLRCDPISGHDNLYWYRRVMGKEIKFLLHFVKESKQDESGMPNNRFLAERTGGTYSTLKVQPAELEDSGVYFCASSEGLAGTADTQYFGPGTRLTVL.

The chain carries TRBV28 and TRBJ1-4, with D possibly being TRBD1 (6 bases). Trimming removed 11 bases at V and 7 bases at J, with 17 bases between. The CDR3 has 13 residues. Germline assignment: CDR1 MDHEN and CDR2 SYDVKM. The CDR3 nucleotides read TGTGCCTATAATGGGGGGGCAGGTGAAAAACTGTTTTTT. Its protein product is CAYNGGAGEKLFF.

The chain joins TRBV19 to TRBJ2-1; 15 bases line up with TRBD2. Trimming removed 4 bases from V and 10 bases from J; junction bases left unmatched: 5. The CDR3 sequence is 15 residues long. Germline V gene lookup returns CDR1 LNHDA and CDR2 SQIVND (reference sequence). In DNA form, the CDR3 reads TGTGCCAGTAGTAACGGACTAGCGGGAGGGGGGGAGCAGTTCTTC. This translates into CASSNGLAGGGEQFF.

On this clone: Other nucleotide sequences from this sample produce the same CDR3. This rearrangement joins TRBV19 to TRBJ1-1; D gene unclear. The CDR3 totals 13 residues. Trimming pared 4 bases from V and 3 bases from J, leaving 9 bases between. Germline lookup yields CDR1 LNHDA and CDR2 SQIVND (reference sequence). CDR3 in amino acids: CASSRGRDTEAFF. CDR3 sequence (DNA): TGTGCCAGTAGTAGAGGGAGGGACACTGAAGCTTTCTTT.

This chain connects TRBV10-2 to TRBJ2-7; D not certain. Germline CDR1 WSHSY, CDR2 SAAADI. CDR3 length: 11 residues. V was cut by 4 bases and J by 4 bases, with 5 bases left in between. The CDR3 nucleotides read TGCGCCAGCAGTGCTTCGTACGAGCAGTACTTC. This encodes CASSASYEQYF.

The rearrangement joins TRBV7-9 to TRBJ2-7; maybe TRBD2 (6 bases). The CDR3 totals 13 residues. Germline-derived CDR1 and CDR2 are SEHNR and FQNEAQ (reference sequence). V was trimmed by 2 bases and J by 2 bases, leaving 7 bases between them. In DNA form, the CDR3 reads TGTGCCAGCAGCTTAACGGGAGCCTACGAGCAGTACTTC. Its protein product is CASSLTGAYEQYF.

Points on this clone: A clone one base away is much larger, so this may be a read error. This sample also contains other DNA sequences that code for the same CDR3. The chain combines TRBV11-3 with TRBJ2-5, with a possible D match to TRBD2 (5 bases). This CDR3 has 13 amino acids. The ends were cut back, 5 bases at V and 1 base at J, with 8 bases in the middle. Germline values: CDR1 SGHNT, CDR2 YENEEA. The CDR3 sequence: CASSLRGQETQYF. The CDR3 DNA follows: TGTGCCAGCAGCCTCCGGGGCCAAGAGACCCAGTACTTC.

The V and J genes are TRBV6-4 and TRBJ2-3; 9 nucleotides align to TRBD2. Trimming took 2 bases from V and 4 from J; bases not matched to a gene: 4. This CDR3 comprises 15 residues. Germline V gives CDR1 MRHNA, CDR2 SNTAGT. The CDR3 here is CASSDGAGGPDTQYF. As DNA, the CDR3 is TGTGCCAGCAGTGACGGGGCGGGAGGGCCAGATACGCAGTATTTT.

This sequence joins TRBV4-1 and TRBJ2-2; TRBD1 might be the D (6 bases). The V gene lost 9 bases and the J gene lost 2 bases, with 13 bases spanning the gap. The CDR3 contains 14 residues. Per the germline V gene, CDR1 is MGHRA and CDR2 is YSYEKL. The CDR3 DNA reads as TGCGCCAGTTCACAGGGAGCAAACACCGGGGAGCTGTTTTTT. It encodes CASSQGANTGELFF.

This chain links TRBV7-9 with TRBJ2-1; possibly TRBD2 for D (5 bases). The CDR3 is made up of 15 amino acids. The V end lost 2 bases, the J end lost 0 bases, and 8 bases lay between the germline ends. CDR1 SEHNR and CDR2 FQNEAQ come from the germline V gene (reference sequence). The CDR3 sequence is CASSLRGSSYNEQFF. In nucleotides, the CDR3 is TGTGCCAGCAGCTTACGAGGGAGCTCCTACAATGAGCAGTTCTTC.

The rearrangement joins TRBV4-3 to TRBJ1-2; tentatively, D is TRBD1 (6 bases). CDR1 and CDR2 (germline): LGHNA, YSLEER. Trimming cost V 0 bases and J 6 bases, with 11 bases left between them. The length of the CDR3 is 14 residues. In DNA, the CDR3 is TGCGCCAGCAGCCAAGATGTCAGGACAGATGGCTACACCTTC. Its translation: CASSQDVRTDGYTF.